The 23 T cell receptor beta chains listed next were all sequenced from one sample in a study of cytomegalovirus exposure and HLA in healthy donors. It was with 60 Vbeta and 13 Jbeta primers that the PCR ran. Method: immunoSEQ multiplex PCR; TCRdb's copy keeps in-frame clones and lacks some. Of some 150,000 clones listed, around 66% were seen once; the top ten hold 3%. What was sequenced was PBMCs. The origin of the receptors is a woman aged 25-40 years in good health and CMV-seropositive.

This clone came up a few times. This chain connects TRBV25-1 to TRBJ2-7; 10 bases map to TRBD2. V trimming: 6 bases; J trimming: 3 bases; junction bases outside the gene matches: 5. The CDR3 runs 14 residues. Germline CDR1 MGHDK, CDR2 SYGVNS. The CDR3 loop reads CASRKAGGNYEQYF. The CDR3, as DNA: TGTGCCAGCAGAAAAGCGGGAGGGAACTACGAGCAGTACTTC.

This chain uses TRBV6-4 with TRBJ2-1; D is undetermined. Looked up from germline, CDR1 is MRHNA and CDR2 is SNTAGT. The V gene lost 3 bases and the J gene lost 0 bases, with 6 bases spanning the gap. The CDR3 totals 14 residues. The CDR3 region has the DNA TGTGCCAGCAGTGAATACAGCTCCTACAATGAGCAGTTCTTC. Translation gives CASSEYSSYNEQFF.

This clone appeared a few times. The chain links TRBV30 to TRBJ2-3, with D perhaps TRBD2 (6 bases). The length of the CDR3 is 13 residues. Germline CDR1 and CDR2: GTSNPN and SVGIG (reference sequence). Trimming removed 0 bases from V and 13 bases from J, with 17 bases in between. CDR3 in DNA: TGTGCCTGGAGTGTCTTTACGGGGGAGACCGAGTATTTT. Encoded protein: CAWSVFTGETEYF.

The chain couples TRBV29-1 to TRBJ1-4, with D tentatively TRBD1 (5 bases). Trimming stripped 7 bases from V and 4 bases from J, with 13 bases between. This CDR3 is 13 amino acids long. Looked up from germline, CDR1 is SQVTM and CDR2 is ANQGSEA. The CDR3 here is CSAGGGYNEKLFF. For the CDR3, the DNA is TGCAGCGCCGGCGGGGGGTATAATGAAAAACTGTTTTTT.

The chain recombines TRBV4-1 with TRBJ1-1, with 9 bases matching TRBD1. The CDR3 totals 14 residues. The J segment lost 4 bases and the V segment lost 4 bases, leaving 4 bases of the junction unmatched. In germline, CDR1 is MGHRA, CDR2 YSYEKL. CDR3 sequence reads: CASSRTGGPTEAFF. The CDR3 DNA reads as TGCGCCAGCAGCCGAACAGGGGGCCCCACTGAAGCTTTCTTT.

The V gene is TRBV6-1, the J gene TRBJ1-1; 7 bases agree with TRBD1. This CDR3 is built from 15 residues. Germline values: CDR1 MNHNS, CDR2 SASEGT. Trimming at V came to 5 bases and at J to 4 bases, leaving 10 bases not matched to a gene. CDR3 bases: TGTGCCAGCAGTCCCCACGACAGGGCCGCCACTGAAGCTTTCTTT. This gives the protein CASSPHDRAATEAFF.

CDR3 nucleotide sequence: TGTGCCAGCAGCTTAGAAAGGGGTGGTGAAAAACTGTTTTTT. Its protein product is CASSLERGGEKLFF. The V gene is TRBV7-2, the J gene TRBJ1-4; a weak D match, TRBD1 (5 bases). This CDR3 is built from 14 residues. The V gene's germline CDR1 is SGHTA and CDR2 FQGNSA. Between the trimmed V and J ends, which lost 1 base and 7 bases, there was a span of 10 bases.

The chain links TRBV11-2 to TRBJ2-5; TRBD2 matches at 9 bases. This CDR3 region has 15 residues. J lost 1 base, V lost 3 bases, and 3 bases had no gene match. Germline assignment: CDR1 SGHAT and CDR2 FQNNGV. CDR3 protein: CASSFLAGFQETQYF. The CDR3 DNA follows: TGTGCCAGCAGCTTCCTAGCGGGGTTCCAAGAGACCCAGTACTTC.

A few counts support this clone. The CDR3 loop reads CASSYELYQPQHF. CDR3 nucleotide sequence: TGTGCCAGCAGTTACGAGCTTTATCAGCCCCAGCATTTT. This chain connects TRBV6-6 to TRBJ1-5; D remains ambiguous. The V gene lost 2 bases and the J gene lost 5 bases, with 7 bases spanning the gap. The CDR3 sequence is 13 residues long. In germline, CDR1 is MNHNY, CDR2 SVGAGI (reference sequence).

This clone has just a few counts. The rearrangement links TRBV11-3 to TRBJ1-4; 7 positions match TRBD1. Germline values: CDR1 SGHNT, CDR2 YENEEA. J gave up 5 bases and V 2 bases, and 8 bases lay outside the gene matches. This CDR3 contains 16 residues. The CDR3 sequence: CASSLFFGQENEKLFF. CDR3 coding DNA: TGTGCCAGCAGCTTATTTTTCGGACAGGAGAATGAAAAACTGTTTTTT. The whole variable domain, filled in from reference TRBV11-3 and TRBJ1-4, reads EAGVVQSPRYKIIEKKQPVAFWCNPISGHNTLYWYLQNLGQGPELLIRYENEEAVDDSQLPKDRFSAERLKGVDSTLKIQPAELGDSAVYLCASSLFFGQENEKLFFGSGTQLSVL.

The chain has TRBV10-1 and TRBJ2-7, with 7 bases aligning to TRBD2. Trimming took 0 bases from V and 2 from J; bases not matched to a gene: 7. The CDR3 is 16 amino acids. Germline assignment: CDR1 WNHNN and CDR2 SYGVQD (reference sequence). The CDR3 loop reads CASSESRSSGTYEQYF. CDR3 sequence (DNA): TGCGCCAGCAGTGAGTCGCGGTCTAGCGGTACCTACGAGCAGTACTTC.

The chain's CDR3 is CAWRRAPEAFF. CDR3 sequence (DNA): TGTGCCTGGAGGCGGGCCCCTGAAGCTTTCTTT. The rearrangement links TRBV30 to TRBJ1-1; D gene ambiguous. The germline CDR1 and CDR2 sequences are GTSNPN and SVGIG (reference sequence). V was clipped by 3 bases and J by 6 bases, with 8 bases between them. The CDR3 length is 11 residues.

This chain connects TRBV6-5 to TRBJ1-1, with unresolved D. Germline V lookup: CDR1 MNHEY, CDR2 SVGAGI. CDR3 length: 12 residues. Trimming cost V 6 bases and J 6 bases, with 11 bases left between them. CDR3 in amino acids: CASSPDTAEAFF. The CDR3 DNA sequence: TGTGCCAGCAGCCCCGACACGGCTGAAGCTTTCTTT.

In its sample, this clone was seen once. One end of the junction fails to match germline, which may point to a read error. The rearrangement uses TRBV7-9 and TRBJ1-2; TRBD1 agrees at 7 bases. The CDR3 runs to 14 residues. CDR1 and CDR2 (germline): SEHNR, FQNEAQ (reference sequence). The CDR3 bases are TGTGCCAGCAGCTTATCTCGACAGGGAAACTTATACCCCTTC. It codes for CASSLSRQGNLYPF.

In this sample, this clone turned up a few times. The chain links TRBV20-1 to TRBJ1-1; D remains unclear. Trimming removed 3 bases at V and 1 base at J, with 3 bases between. There are 11 residues in the CDR3. Germline V gene sequence: CDR1 DFQATT, CDR2 SNEGSKA (reference sequence). The CDR3 DNA sequence: TGCAGTGCTAGTAAGAACACTGAAGCTTTCTTT. Protein: CSASKNTEAFF.

In its sample, this clone was seen a few times. This chain joins TRBV5-4 and TRBJ1-1; 7 bases are shared with TRBD1. This CDR3 has 14 amino acids. The V segment lost 5 bases and the J segment 1 base; nucleotides outside the gene matches: 5. Germline lookup yields CDR1 SGHNT and CDR2 YYREEE (reference sequence). In DNA form, the CDR3 reads TGTGCCAGCAGTTGGGACAGTGGGAACACTGAAGCTTTCTTT. It is translated as CASSWDSGNTEAFF.

V is TRBV9 and J is TRBJ2-1, with 9 bases aligning to TRBD1. The CDR3 extends over 16 amino acids. V lost 3 bases and J lost 4; bases outside the gene matches: 8. Germline CDR1 reads SGDLS; CDR2 reads YYNGEE. CDR3 loop: CASSAVSGTGYNEQFF. The DNA for the CDR3 is TGTGCCAGCAGCGCTGTTTCCGGGACAGGGTACAATGAGCAGTTCTTC.

The chain carries TRBV4-1 and TRBJ2-2, with a tentative D call TRBD1 (5 bases). The end of the DNA aligns better with TRBJ1-3, so the J call may be wrong. CDR1 and CDR2 (germline): MGHRA, YSYEKL. The CDR3 spans 18 residues. CDR3 region: CASSQDIPGPGRGNTIYF. The DNA for the CDR3 is TGCGCCAGCAGCCAAGATATCCCTGGCCCGGGGCGGGGAAACACCATATATTTT.

J is TRBJ2-3 and V is TRBV9, with TRBD2 as a possible D gene (7 bases). CDR3 length: 20 amino acids. V gave up 0 bases and J gave up 0 bases, with 23 bases separating them. Germline values: CDR1 SGDLS, CDR2 YYNGEE. CDR3 region: CASSVVRGGGESPSTDTQYF. For the CDR3, the DNA is TGTGCCAGCAGCGTAGTTCGGGGCGGGGGCGAATCCCCTAGCACAGATACGCAGTATTTT.

The genes are TRBV13 and TRBJ1-2; TRBD1 is a possible D gene (6 bases). Germline values: CDR1 PRHDT, CDR2 FYEKMQ (reference sequence). There are 14 residues in the CDR3. V was trimmed by 0 bases and J by 8 bases, leaving 13 bases between them. The CDR3 sequence is CASSLGQGTVGYTF. In DNA, the CDR3 is TGTGCCAGCAGCTTAGGACAGGGTACGGTAGGCTACACCTTC.

This clone was picked up one time. The J gene is TRBJ2-3, the V gene TRBV6-5; TRBD2 matches at 11 bases. The CDR3 sequence is 15 residues long. Germline V gene data show CDR1 as MNHEY and CDR2 as SVGAGI. Trimming at V came to 6 bases and at J to 4 bases, leaving 6 bases not matched to a gene. Here the CDR3 DNA reads TGTGCCAGCAGAGGTAGCGGGGGGGCCGCAGATACGCAGTATTTT. This codes for CASRGSGGAADTQYF.

The chain recombines TRBV27 with TRBJ2-3, with TRBD1 identical over 7 bases. This CDR3 region has 14 residues. Looked up from germline, CDR1 is MNHEY and CDR2 is SMNVEV (reference sequence). J lost 5 bases, V lost 3 bases, and 5 bases had no gene match. The CDR3 DNA reads as TGTGCCAGCAGTTTCTCCGGGGACAGAGATACGCAGTATTTT. It encodes CASSFSGDRDTQYF.

The genes are TRBV4-1 and TRBJ2-7, with D possibly TRBD2 on 5 matching bases. This CDR3 region has 14 residues. Trimming removed 4 bases at V and 3 bases at J, with 13 bases between. The germline gives CDR1 MGHRA, CDR2 YSYEKL. DNA of the CDR3: TGCGCCAGCAGCCCCGATCGGGGTTACTACGAGCAGTACTTC. It is translated as CASSPDRGYYEQYF.